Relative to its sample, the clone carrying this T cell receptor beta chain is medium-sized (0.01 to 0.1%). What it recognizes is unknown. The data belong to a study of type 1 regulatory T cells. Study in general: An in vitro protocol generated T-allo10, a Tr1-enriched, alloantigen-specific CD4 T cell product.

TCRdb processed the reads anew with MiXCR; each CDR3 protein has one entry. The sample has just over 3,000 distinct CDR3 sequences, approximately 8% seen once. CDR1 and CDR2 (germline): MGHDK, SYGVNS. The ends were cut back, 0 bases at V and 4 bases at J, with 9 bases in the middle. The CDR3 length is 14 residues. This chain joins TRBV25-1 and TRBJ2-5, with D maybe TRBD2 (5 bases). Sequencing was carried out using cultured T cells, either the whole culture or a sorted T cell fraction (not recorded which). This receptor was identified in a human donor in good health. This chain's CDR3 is CASSEYGNPETQYF. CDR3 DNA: TGTGCCAGCAGTGAATACGGGAACCCAGAGACCCAGTACTTC.